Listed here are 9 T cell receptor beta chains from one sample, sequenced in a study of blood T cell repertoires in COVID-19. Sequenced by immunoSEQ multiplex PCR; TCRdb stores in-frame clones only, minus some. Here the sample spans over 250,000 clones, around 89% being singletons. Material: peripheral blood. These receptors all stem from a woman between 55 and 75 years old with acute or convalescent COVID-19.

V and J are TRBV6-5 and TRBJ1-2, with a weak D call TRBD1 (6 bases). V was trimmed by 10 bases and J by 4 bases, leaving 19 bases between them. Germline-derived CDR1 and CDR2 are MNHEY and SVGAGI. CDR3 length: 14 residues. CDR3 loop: CATLYRELGYGYTF. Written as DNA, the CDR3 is TGTGCCACTTTATACAGGGAGCTTGGCTATGGCTACACCTTC.

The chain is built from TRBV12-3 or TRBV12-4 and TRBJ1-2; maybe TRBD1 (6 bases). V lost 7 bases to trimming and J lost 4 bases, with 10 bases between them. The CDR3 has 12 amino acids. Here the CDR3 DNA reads TGTGCCAGCAATCTAGGGGGCTATGGCTACACCTTC. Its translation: CASNLGGYGYTF.

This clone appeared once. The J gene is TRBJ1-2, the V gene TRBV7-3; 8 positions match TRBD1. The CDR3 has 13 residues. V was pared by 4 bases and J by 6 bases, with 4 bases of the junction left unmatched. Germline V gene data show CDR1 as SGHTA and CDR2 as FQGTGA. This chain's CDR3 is CASSWTGNDGYTF. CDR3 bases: TGTGCCAGCAGCTGGACAGGGAACGATGGCTACACCTTC. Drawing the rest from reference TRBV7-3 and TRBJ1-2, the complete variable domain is GAGVSQTPSNKVTEKGKYVELRCDPISGHTALYWYRQSLGQGPEFLIYFQGTGAADDSGLPNDRFFAVRPEGSVSTLKIQRTERGDSAVYLCASSWTGNDGYTFGSGTRLTVV.

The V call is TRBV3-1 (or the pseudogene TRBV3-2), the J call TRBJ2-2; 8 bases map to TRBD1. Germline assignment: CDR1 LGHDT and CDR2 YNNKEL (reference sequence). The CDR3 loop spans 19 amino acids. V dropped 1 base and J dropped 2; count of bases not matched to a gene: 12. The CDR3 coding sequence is TGTGCCAGCAGCCAAGGTCCCCGGGACAGGAAAAGAAACACCGGGGAGCTGTTTTTT. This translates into CASSQGPRDRKRNTGELFF.

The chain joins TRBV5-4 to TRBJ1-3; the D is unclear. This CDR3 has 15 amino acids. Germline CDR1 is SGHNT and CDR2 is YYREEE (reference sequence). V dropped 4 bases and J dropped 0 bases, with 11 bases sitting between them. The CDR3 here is CASSMRRSSGNTIYF. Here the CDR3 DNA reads TGTGCCAGCAGCATGAGACGGAGCTCTGGAAACACCATATATTTT.

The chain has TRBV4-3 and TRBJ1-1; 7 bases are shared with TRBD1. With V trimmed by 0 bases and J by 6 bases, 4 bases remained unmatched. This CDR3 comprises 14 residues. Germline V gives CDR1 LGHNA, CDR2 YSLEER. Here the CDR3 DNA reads TGCGCCAGCAGCCAAGAGGAGGGGGCATCTGAAGCTTTCTTT. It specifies CASSQEEGASEAFF.

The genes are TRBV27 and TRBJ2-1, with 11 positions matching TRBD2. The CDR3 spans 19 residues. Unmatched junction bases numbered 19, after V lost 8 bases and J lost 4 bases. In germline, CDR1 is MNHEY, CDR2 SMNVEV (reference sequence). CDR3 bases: TGTGCCAGCTCCCCTCCCCGAGTTCTAGCGGGGGGTTCATACAATGAGCAGTTCTTC. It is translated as CASSPPRVLAGGSYNEQFF.

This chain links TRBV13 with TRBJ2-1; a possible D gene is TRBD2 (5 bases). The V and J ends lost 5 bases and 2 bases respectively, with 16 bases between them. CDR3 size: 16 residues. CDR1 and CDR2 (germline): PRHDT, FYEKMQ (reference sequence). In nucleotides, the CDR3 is TGTGCCAGCAGCCTATCCGGACTCCTCACCTACAATGAGCAGTTCTTC. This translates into CASSLSGLLTYNEQFF.

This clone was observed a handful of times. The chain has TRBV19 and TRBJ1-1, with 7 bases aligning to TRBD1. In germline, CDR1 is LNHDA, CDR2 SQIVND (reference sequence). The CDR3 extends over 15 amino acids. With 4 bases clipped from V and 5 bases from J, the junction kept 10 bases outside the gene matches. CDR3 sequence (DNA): TGTGCCAGTAGTAGGATTGACAGGGATGGAACTGAAGCTTTCTTT. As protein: CASSRIDRDGTEAFF.